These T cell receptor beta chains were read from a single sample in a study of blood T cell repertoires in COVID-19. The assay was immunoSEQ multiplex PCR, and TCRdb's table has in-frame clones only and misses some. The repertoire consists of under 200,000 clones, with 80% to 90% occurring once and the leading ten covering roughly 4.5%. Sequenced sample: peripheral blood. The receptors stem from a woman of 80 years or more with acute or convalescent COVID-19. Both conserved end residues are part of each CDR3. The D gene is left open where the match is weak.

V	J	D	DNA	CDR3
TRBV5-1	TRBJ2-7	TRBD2	TGCGCCAGCAGCTTGACGGCTAGCGGAGCCTACGAGCAGTACTTC	CASSLTASGAYEQYF
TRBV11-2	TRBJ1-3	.	TGTGCCAGCAGCTCCGAGGGAAACACCATATATTTT	CASSSEGNTIYF
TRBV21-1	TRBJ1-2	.	TGTGCCAGCAGCAAAGGCCACTTAAATAATCGCTATGGCTACACCTTC	CASSKGHLNNRYGYTF
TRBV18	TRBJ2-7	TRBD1	TGTGCCAGCTCACTAGGACAGGACTACGAGCAGTACTTC	CASSLGQDYEQYF
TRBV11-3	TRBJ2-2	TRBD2	TGTGCCAGCAGTTATAGCGGGAAGAACGGGGAGCTGTTTTTT	CASSYSGKNGELFF
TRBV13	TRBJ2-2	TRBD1	TGTGCCAGCAGCTTATTAGCGGACAGGGCGAACACCGGGGAGCTGTTTTTT	CASSLLADRANTGELFF
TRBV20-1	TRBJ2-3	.	TGCAGTGCCCCTGGGAGGGATACGCAGTATTTT	CSAPGRDTQYF
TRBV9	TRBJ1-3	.	TGTGCCAGCAGCACAGGTGCATCTGGAAACACCATATATTTT	CASSTGASGNTIYF
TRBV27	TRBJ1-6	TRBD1	TGTGCCAGCAGTTTAAGGGGACAGGTTAATTCACCCCTCCACTTT	CASSLRGQVNSPLHF
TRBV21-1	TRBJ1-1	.	TGTGCCAGCAGCAAAGCCCAGTACAGTCGGAAAGCTTTCTTT	CASSKAQYSRKAFF